The 27 T cell receptor beta chains below were found in one sample sequenced in a study of T cell repertoires in cytomegalovirus infection. Using its own MiXCR run on the reads, TCRdb lists one record per CDR3 protein. The sample lists over 150,000 distinct CDR3 sequences; approximately 18% were seen once. The sample consisted of CD8+ T cells from PBMCs. These receptor sequences come from a human donor in good health (CMV status not recorded). Some clones in this sample may be carry-over from other donors' samples.

Concerning this clonotype itself: The junction differs from germline at one of its ends, possibly a read error. This sequence joins TRBV12-3 or TRBV12-4 and TRBJ2-7, with D perhaps matching TRBD1 or TRBD2 (5 bases each). This CDR3 is 13 amino acids long. The CDR3 DNA sequence: TGTGCCAGCAGTTCCTCTTATGTTACGGGACGGAACTTC. This translates into CASSSSYVTGRNF.

This chain connects TRBV20-1 to TRBJ1-3, with 8 bases aligning to TRBD1. The CDR3 has 14 residues. The V gene end was trimmed by 4 bases and the J gene end by 3 bases; junction bases not matched to a gene: 5. CDR1 and CDR2 from the germline V gene are DFQATT and SNEGSKA (reference sequence). The CDR3 protein is CSAKKTGDGNTIYF. The DNA for the CDR3 is TGCAGTGCTAAAAAGACAGGGGATGGAAACACCATATATTTT.

A word on this clonotype: A junction end diverges from the germline sequence, so it may reflect a read error. V is TRBV7-8 and J is TRBJ2-1; tentative D call: TRBD1 (6 bases). This CDR3 spans 17 amino acids. CDR1 is SGHVS and CDR2 is FQNEAQ in the germline V gene. This CDR3 is CASRLGQRDMTHNEQFF. CDR3 coding DNA: TGTGCCAGCAGGTTAGGGCAACGGGACATGACCCACAATGAGCAGTTCTTC.

The chain is built from TRBV7-9 and TRBJ2-7, with 7 bases lining up with TRBD1. After removal of 5 bases from V and 0 bases from J, the junction contained 7 bases not matched to a gene. The CDR3 totals 15 residues. Germline V lookup: CDR1 SEHNR, CDR2 FQNEAQ (reference sequence). The CDR3 here is CASSPPDRSSYEQYF. CDR3 nucleotides: TGTGCCAGCAGCCCCCCGGACAGGAGCTCCTACGAGCAGTACTTC. The whole variable domain, filled in from reference TRBV7-9 and TRBJ2-7, reads DTGVSQNPRHKITKRGQNVTFRCDPISEHNRLYWYRQTLGQGPEFLTYFQNEAQLEKSRLLSDRFSAERPKGSFSTLEIQRTEQGDSAMYLCASSPPDRSSYEQYFGPGTRLTVT.

The chain is built from TRBV7-9 and TRBJ2-1; 14 bases align to TRBD2. CDR1 is SEHNR, CDR2 FQNEAQ, per germline (reference sequence). The CDR3 spans 18 residues. Trimming removed 4 bases from V and 5 bases from J; junction bases left unmatched: 10. The CDR3 reads CASSWVGTSGGVHNEQFF. CDR3 sequence (DNA): TGTGCCAGCAGCTGGGTTGGGACTAGCGGGGGAGTACACAATGAGCAGTTCTTC.

This clonotype was picked up a small number of times. The rearrangement uses TRBV7-2 and TRBJ1-5; D gene unclear. There are 15 residues in the CDR3. Deletions cut 1 base from V and 0 bases from J, with 7 bases between. Germline loops: CDR1 SGHTA, CDR2 FQGNSA. CDR3 sequence (DNA): TGTGCCAGCAGCTTAGGAGCTTATAGCAATCAGCCCCAGCATTTT. It yields the protein CASSLGAYSNQPQHF.

The V and J genes are TRBV28 and TRBJ1-1, with 7 bases that match TRBD1. CDR1 is MDHEN and CDR2 is SYDVKM in the germline V gene. This CDR3 has 13 residues. V lost 3 bases, J lost 7 bases, and 5 bases stayed unmatched. CDR3 DNA: TGTGCCAGCAGTTTGTTGACAGGGCGTGAAGCTTTCTTT. It specifies CASSLLTGREAFF.

CDR3 amino acids: CASSTSGWGNYGYTF. The CDR3 nucleotides read TGTGCCAGCAGCACCTCTGGGTGGGGTAACTATGGCTACACCTTC. The chain combines TRBV7-2 with TRBJ1-2, with D hard to call. Germline V gene data show CDR1 as SGHTA and CDR2 as FQGNSA. The CDR3 extends over 15 amino acids. V shed 5 bases and J shed 1 base, with 14 bases lying between them.

This clonotype was observed a few times. V and J are TRBV10-2 and TRBJ2-1; the D is unclear. CDR3 size: 11 residues. Germline CDR1 is WSHSY and CDR2 is SAAADI. Trimming cost V 3 bases and J 12 bases, with 9 bases left between them. CDR3 loop: CASSDGDGQFF. CDR3 nucleotide sequence: TGCGCCAGCAGTGATGGGGATGGGCAGTTCTTC.

The gene calls are TRBV5-6 and TRBJ2-5; no definite D call. Germline CDR1 reads SGHDT; CDR2 reads YYEEEE. Trimming took off 4 bases at V and 4 bases at J, with 14 bases between the two ends. CDR3 length equals 14 residues. Written as DNA, the CDR3 is TGTGCCAGCAGCCCTAGGCCGGTTGCAGAGACCCAGTACTTC. Amino acid sequence: CASSPRPVAETQYF.

Turning to this clonotype: A much larger clone differs from this one at a single base, so this may be a read error. The chain carries TRBV12-3 or TRBV12-4 and TRBJ2-7; a possible D gene is TRBD2 (6 bases). CDR3 length: 16 residues. Trimming shortened V by 4 bases and J by 0 bases, and 16 bases separated the two germline ends. This chain's CDR3 is CASSSLSGSNSYEQYF. In DNA form, the CDR3 reads TGTGCCAGCAGTTCCCTTAGCGGAAGTAACTCCTACGAGCAGTACTTC.

The chain recombines TRBV29-1 with TRBJ2-1, with D maybe TRBD1 (6 bases). The ends were cut back, 1 base at V and 3 bases at J, with 22 bases in the middle. The CDR3 is made up of 18 amino acids. CDR1 and CDR2 (germline): SQVTM, ANQGSEA. The CDR3, as DNA: TGCAGCGTTGAAGGCCGACACCACAGGGCCCTGGGCTACAATGAGCAGTTCTTC. Amino acids: CSVEGRHHRALGYNEQFF.

The V and J genes are TRBV4-3 and TRBJ2-7; weak D call: TRBD1 (5 bases). The germline CDR1 and CDR2 sequences are LGHNA and YSLEER. CDR3 length equals 15 residues. V lost 0 bases and J 1 base, leaving 10 bases between the germline ends. Written as DNA, the CDR3 is TGCGCCAGCAGCCAAGAACGTGACAGTTCCTACGAGCAGTACTTC. Its protein product is CASSQERDSSYEQYF.

The chain uses TRBV7-2 and TRBJ2-3, with 9 bases that match TRBD2. The ends lost 5 bases at V and 2 bases at J; junction bases unmatched: 8. The CDR3 totals 16 residues. CDR1 SGHTA and CDR2 FQGNSA come from the germline V gene. CDR3: CASSPFSGGSTDTQYF. The CDR3 region has the DNA TGTGCCAGCAGCCCCTTCAGCGGGGGGTCCACAGATACGCAGTATTTT.

This clonotype was observed a handful of times. This chain uses TRBV7-2 with TRBJ1-6; D is uncertain. This CDR3 comprises 15 residues. Trimming took off 5 bases at V and 6 bases at J, with 14 bases between the two ends. From germline, CDR1 is SGHTA and CDR2 FQGNSA. This CDR3 reads CASSPTRGSNSPLHF. DNA of the CDR3: TGTGCCAGCAGCCCAACCCGGGGAAGTAATTCACCCCTCCACTTT.

The chain links TRBV29-1 to TRBJ2-1, with D maybe TRBD1 (6 bases). The germline V and J ends were trimmed by 6 bases and 3 bases, with 15 bases remaining between them. The CDR3 consists of 14 residues. Germline CDR1 SQVTM, CDR2 ANQGSEA. The CDR3 nucleotides are TGCAGCGTGTTAGGCACAGGGATCTACAATGAGCAGTTCTTC. It yields the protein CSVLGTGIYNEQFF.

This clonotype was seen a few times. This chain connects TRBV7-9 to TRBJ2-1, with 13 bases identical to TRBD2. CDR1 is SEHNR and CDR2 is FQNEAQ in the germline V gene (reference sequence). V lost 6 bases to trimming and J lost 2 bases; unmatched junction nucleotides: 4. The CDR3 sequence is 16 residues long. CDR3 sequence (DNA): TGTGCCAGCAGGGGGGGGACTAGCGGGACCTACAATGAGCAGTTCTTC. Its protein product is CASRGGTSGTYNEQFF.

The chain employs TRBV6-2 or TRBV6-3 and TRBJ2-2; unclear D gene. The CDR3 runs 14 residues. Germline CDR1 is MNHEY and CDR2 is SVGEGT. V was cut by 4 bases and J by 8 bases, with 14 bases left in between. This chain's CDR3 is CASSSWSSSGELFF. CDR3 nucleotides: TGTGCCAGCAGTTCCTGGTCTTCATCTGGGGAGCTGTTTTTT.

This chain connects TRBV6-2 or TRBV6-3 to TRBJ1-4; 8 bases are shared with TRBD1. The CDR3 length is 20 residues. The trim removed 0 bases at V and 3 bases at J, leaving 15 bases unmatched. The germline V gene encodes CDR1 MNHEY and CDR2 SVGEGT. CDR3: CASSYSGTRGQDGSNEKLFF. The CDR3, as DNA: TGTGCCAGCAGTTACTCGGGTACAAGGGGACAGGACGGCTCTAATGAAAAACTGTTTTTT.

The chain is built from TRBV12-5 and TRBJ2-7; TRBD1 matches at 8 bases. The CDR3 contains 14 residues. V shed 6 bases, J shed 5 bases, and the junction held 9 bases outside the gene matches. Germline CDR1 and CDR2: LGHNT and FRNRAP. CDR3 in amino acids: CASGTGQGSHEQYF. CDR3 DNA sequence: TGTGCTAGTGGAACTGGACAGGGAAGCCACGAGCAGTACTTC.

V gene TRBV28 combines with J gene TRBJ2-1, with D tentatively TRBD2 (5 bases). Germline V gives CDR1 MDHEN, CDR2 SYDVKM. V gave up 2 bases and J gave up 7 bases, with 12 bases separating them. CDR3 length: 14 amino acids. The CDR3 sequence is CASSLEGAANEQFF. The CDR3 DNA is TGTGCCAGCAGTTTAGAGGGCGCCGCAAATGAGCAGTTCTTC.

There are a few counts of this clonotype. The chain has TRBV5-1 and TRBJ2-7; 7 nucleotides match TRBD1. CDR3 size: 16 residues. CDR1 is SGHRS and CDR2 is YFSETQ in the germline V gene. The trim removed 3 bases at V and 3 bases at J, leaving 12 bases unmatched. CDR3 loop: CASSSARDSGHYEQYF. In DNA, the CDR3 is TGCGCCAGCAGCTCGGCCCGGGACAGCGGACACTACGAGCAGTACTTC. Complete variable domain (other parts from reference TRBV5-1 and TRBJ2-7): KAGVTQTPRYLIKTRGQQVTLSCSPISGHRSVSWYQQTPGQGLQFLFEYFSETQRNKGNFPGRFSGRQFSNSRSEMNVSTLELGDSALYLCASSSARDSGHYEQYFGPGTRLTVT.

This clonotype was seen a few times. The rearrangement joins TRBV27 to TRBJ2-7; D is unresolved. Germline V gene lookup returns CDR1 MNHEY and CDR2 SMNVEV (reference sequence). This CDR3 is built from 13 residues. The V end was cut by 0 bases, the J end by 4 bases, with 7 bases between. CDR3 sequence (DNA): TGTGCCAGCAGTTTATCTGGGTTGTACGAGCAGTACTTC. Protein sequence: CASSLSGLYEQYF.

The chain combines TRBV6-6 with TRBJ2-7, with TRBD1 matching over 8 bases. CDR3 length: 16 amino acids. Germline V gives CDR1 MNHNY, CDR2 SVGAGI (reference sequence). J lost 0 bases, V lost 6 bases, and 10 bases had no gene match. The CDR3 protein is CASSDTGGGFSYEQYF. The CDR3 DNA is TGTGCCAGCAGCGATACAGGGGGTGGATTCTCCTACGAGCAGTACTTC.

Only a few counts were recorded for this clonotype. The chain has TRBV7-9 and TRBJ2-2, with D perhaps assigned TRBD1 or TRBD2 (5 bases each). CDR1 and CDR2 from the germline V gene are SEHNR and FQNEAQ (reference sequence). CDR3 size: 13 residues. V was pared by 6 bases and J by 7 bases, with 12 bases between. The CDR3 here is CASSTGLHGELFF. The CDR3 bases are TGTGCCAGCAGTACGGGGCTCCACGGGGAGCTGTTTTTT.

Details on this clonotype: The germline gene is not matched at one end of the junction; a read error may be the cause. The gene calls are TRBV6-2 or TRBV6-3 and TRBJ2-2; maybe TRBD1 (6 bases). Per germline, CDR1 MNHEY and CDR2 SVGEGT. CDR3 size: 13 residues. CDR3 DNA sequence: TGTGCCAGCACTTACAGGGACAACGGGGAGCTGTTTTTT. Protein sequence: CASTYRDNGELFF.

This rearrangement joins TRBV19 to TRBJ1-4; the D is unclear. From germline, CDR1 is LNHDA and CDR2 SQIVND (reference sequence). Trimming pared 8 bases from V and 6 bases from J, leaving 7 bases between. The CDR3 runs 11 residues. The CDR3 is CASGQYEKLFF. CDR3 bases: TGTGCCAGTGGGCAGTATGAAAAACTGTTTTTT.